A single sample is the source of the 21 T cell receptor beta chains below, sequenced in a study of neurological immune-mediated disorders (dated by TCRdb to the late 2010s). Libraries were prepared through 5' RACE. The listed sequencing device is Illumina HiSeq 2500. The public reads were quality trimmed at Q25 with fastp and then assembled into clones with MiXCR by TCRdb, keeping productive beta chains. Each CDR3 protein appears once, grouped with its most common genes and DNA. The sample data list about 59,000 distinct CDR3 sequences, and 9.5% to 15% of these were observed just once. The leading ten clones occupy about 10% of the sample. The sequenced sample was PBMCs. Receptor source: a woman aged 55-69 years with HTLV-1-associated myelopathy (HAM/TSP).

This clonotype was observed many times. The rearrangement links TRBV10-1 to TRBJ2-1, with 11 bases matching TRBD2. The V and J ends lost 5 bases and 3 bases, in that order; junction bases with no gene match: 3. CDR1 and CDR2 (germline): WNHNN, SYGVQD (reference sequence). CDR3 length: 15 residues. The CDR3 is CASSPTSGVYNEQFF. DNA of the CDR3: TGCGCCAGCAGTCCGACTAGCGGGGTCTACAATGAGCAGTTCTTC.

The V call is TRBV6-1, the J call TRBJ1-1; possible D gene TRBD1, 5 bases. Trimming shortened V by 10 bases and J by 2 bases, and 14 bases separated the two germline ends. The CDR3 loop spans 13 amino acids. Germline V gene data show CDR1 as MNHNS and CDR2 as SASEGT. The CDR3 reads CATKGLRNTEAFF. The CDR3 bases are TGTGCCACAAAGGGGTTGAGAAACACTGAAGCTTTCTTT.

This clonotype was counted many times. The chain uses TRBV7-6 and TRBJ2-1; a possible D gene is TRBD1 (5 bases). V shed 3 bases and J shed 0 bases, with 12 bases lying between them. CDR1 is SGHVS and CDR2 is FNYEAQ in the germline V gene. CDR3 size: 16 residues. In DNA, the CDR3 is TGTGCCAGCAGCTTCAGGGCTTCGAGCTCCTACAATGAGCAGTTCTTC. Encoded protein: CASSFRASSSYNEQFF.

This clonotype was counted at least ten times. V usage is TRBV2 and J usage is TRBJ2-1; TRBD2 might be the D (6 bases). Germline lookup yields CDR1 SNHLY and CDR2 FYNNEI. The V end lost 0 bases, the J end lost 6 bases, and 9 bases lay between the germline ends. The CDR3 spans 14 residues. CDR3 DNA sequence: TGTGCCAGCAGTGAAGCGGCTAGCGTCAATGAGCAGTTCTTC. Its protein is CASSEAASVNEQFF.

This clonotype occurred many times. The chain uses TRBV7-2 and TRBJ2-1; 9 bases map to TRBD2. Trimming cost V 7 bases and J 3 bases; bases outside gene matches: 7. Germline-derived CDR1 and CDR2 are SGHTA and FQGNSA. There are 15 residues in the CDR3. CDR3 loop: CASTRSGSNYNEQFF. In DNA, the CDR3 is TGTGCCAGCACCCGTAGCGGGAGCAACTACAATGAGCAGTTCTTC.

This clonotype appeared a few times. V gene TRBV7-9 combines with J gene TRBJ2-3, with 16 nucleotides matching TRBD2. This CDR3 comprises 19 residues. The V gene's germline CDR1 is SEHNR and CDR2 FQNEAQ (reference sequence). V shed 5 bases and J 2 bases; nucleotides not matched to a gene: 10. CDR3 loop: CASSARGLAGGLTTDTQYF. The CDR3 DNA sequence: TGTGCCAGCAGCGCAAGGGGACTAGCGGGAGGGCTAACCACAGATACGCAGTATTTT.

This clonotype was counted many times. This rearrangement joins TRBV29-1 to TRBJ2-6; no definite D call. CDR1 and CDR2 (germline): SQVTM, ANQGSEA. The CDR3 has 14 amino acids. V was pared by 0 bases and J by 3 bases, with 6 bases between. The CDR3 protein is CSVEDSHGANVLTF. CDR3 DNA: TGCAGCGTTGAAGACAGTCATGGGGCCAACGTCCTGACTTTC.

This clonotype occurred a few times. This chain connects TRBV29-1 to TRBJ2-5, with a tentative D call TRBD2 (7 bases). Per the germline V gene, CDR1 is SQVTM and CDR2 is ANQGSEA. The germline V and J ends were trimmed by 7 bases and 2 bases, with 17 bases remaining between them. The CDR3 is made up of 14 amino acids. CDR3 DNA: TGCAGCGCCATCCGAGGGGGGGGGCAAGAGACCCAGTACTTC. Translation gives CSAIRGGGQETQYF.

At least ten counts were recorded for this clonotype. V and J are TRBV25-1 and TRBJ2-3; D unresolved. Trimming took off 1 base at V and 4 bases at J, with 6 bases between the two ends. CDR3 size: 13 residues. Per germline, CDR1 MGHDK and CDR2 SYGVNS. The DNA for the CDR3 is TGTGCCAGCAGTGAATTAAGCGCAGATACGCAGTATTTT. Protein sequence: CASSELSADTQYF.

This clonotype was found many times. The CDR3 reads CASSLSVRRTLETQYF. In nucleotides, the CDR3 is TGTGCCAGCAGTTTAAGTGTTAGGAGGACTCTAGAAACCCAGTACTTC. This chain uses TRBV12-3 or TRBV12-4 with TRBJ2-5; tentative D call: TRBD2 (5 bases). Trimming shortened V by 2 bases and J by 8 bases, and 21 bases separated the two germline ends. There are 16 residues in the CDR3.

This clonotype has a count of ten or more. This sequence joins TRBV27 and TRBJ2-2; D gene unclear. Germline V gene lookup returns CDR1 MNHEY and CDR2 SMNVEV (reference sequence). CDR3 length: 13 amino acids. The germline V and J ends were trimmed by 7 bases and 1 base, with 7 bases remaining between them. Here the CDR3 reads CASTMENTGELFF. The CDR3 DNA reads TGTGCCAGCACCATGGAGAACACCGGGGAGCTGTTTTTT.

This clonotype was observed many times. This chain links TRBV6-6 with TRBJ2-3; 10 bases line up with TRBD2. J was trimmed by 4 bases and V by 4 bases; bases with no gene match: 8. Germline V gives CDR1 MNHNY, CDR2 SVGAGI (reference sequence). The CDR3 runs to 16 residues. CDR3 sequence (DNA): TGTGCCAGCAGTTCACATAGCGGGGGGTCTGCAGATACGCAGTATTTT. This sequence encodes CASSSHSGGSADTQYF.

This clonotype has a count of ten or more. The chain is built from TRBV28 and TRBJ2-6, with D possibly matching TRBD1 (5 bases). V dropped 6 bases and J dropped 0 bases, with 15 bases sitting between them. The CDR3 spans 17 residues. Germline loops: CDR1 MDHEN, CDR2 SYDVKM. The CDR3 is CASSFRQSRSGANVLTF. For the CDR3, the DNA is TGTGCCAGCAGCTTCCGACAGAGCCGCTCTGGGGCCAACGTCCTGACTTTC. Full variable domain (outside the CDR3, taken from reference TRBV28 and TRBJ2-6): DVKVTQSSRYLVKRTGEKVFLECVQDMDHENMFWYRQDPGLGLRLIYFSYDVKMKEKGDIPEGYSVSREKKERFSLILESASTNQTSMYLCASSFRQSRSGANVLTFGAGSRLTVL.

This clonotype has at least ten counts. The rearrangement links TRBV20-1 to TRBJ2-7; possibly TRBD1 for D (6 bases). V lost 0 bases to trimming and J lost 4 bases, with 10 bases between them. CDR3 size: 13 residues. The germline V gene has CDR1 DFQATT and CDR2 SNEGSKA (reference sequence). In DNA form, the CDR3 reads TGCAGTGCTAGAGACGTCAGGGGATACGAGCAGTACTTC. Protein: CSARDVRGYEQYF.

At least ten counts were recorded for this clonotype. V and J are TRBV28 and TRBJ1-5, with 9 bases fitting TRBD1. Per the germline V gene, CDR1 is MDHEN and CDR2 is SYDVKM. The V and J ends lost 6 bases and 3 bases, in that order; junction bases with no gene match: 3. The CDR3 consists of 14 residues. DNA for the CDR3: TGTGCCAGCAGGGGACAGGGCCTCAATCAGCCCCAGCATTTT. This sequence encodes CASRGQGLNQPQHF.

This clonotype was found many times. The V gene is TRBV20-1, the J gene TRBJ2-1, with 11 bases identical to TRBD2. V trimming: 3 bases; J trimming: 7 bases; junction bases outside the gene matches: 8. The germline V gene encodes CDR1 DFQATT and CDR2 SNEGSKA (reference sequence). The CDR3 is 15 residues long. The CDR3 region has the DNA TGCAGTGCTAGCATAAGACTAGCGGGGAAGAATGAGCAGTTCTTC. Amino acid sequence: CSASIRLAGKNEQFF.

This clonotype was seen at least ten times. The V and J genes are TRBV24-1 and TRBJ1-1; D not resolved. V lost 9 bases, J lost 2 bases, and 9 bases lay in between. The CDR3 is 12 amino acids. CDR1 is KGHDR and CDR2 is SFDVKD in the germline V gene. CDR3 in DNA: TGTGCCACCCGAGGATCAAACACTGAAGCTTTCTTT. Protein: CATRGSNTEAFF.

Many counts were recorded for this clonotype. This sequence joins TRBV2 and TRBJ2-2, with 10 bases lining up with TRBD1. CDR3 size: 14 residues. With V trimmed by 6 bases and J by 5 bases, 3 bases remained unmatched. Germline CDR1 reads SNHLY; CDR2 reads FYNNEI. The CDR3 DNA is TGTGCCAGCAGAGGGACAGGGGTTACCGGGGAGCTGTTTTTT. Translating gives CASRGTGVTGELFF.

At least ten counts were recorded for this clonotype. The chain couples TRBV12-3 or TRBV12-4 to TRBJ1-5; D call uncertain. The CDR3 is made up of 14 amino acids. Trimming removed 3 bases at V and 5 bases at J, with 11 bases between. CDR3 sequence (DNA): TGTGCCAGCAGTTTGGGCCATCTCGATCAGCCCCAGCATTTT. The encoded protein is CASSLGHLDQPQHF.

This clonotype was seen many times. The chain joins TRBV6-5 to TRBJ2-7; D remains unclear. Germline V lookup: CDR1 MNHEY, CDR2 SVGAGI. This CDR3 comprises 11 residues. V shed 0 bases and J shed 8 bases, with 5 bases lying between them. This CDR3 is CASSYSGQQYF. The CDR3 DNA sequence: TGTGCCAGCAGTTACTCCGGCCAGCAGTACTTC.

This clonotype showed up many times. This sequence joins TRBV29-1 and TRBJ2-7, with D possibly matching TRBD2 (6 bases). There are 13 residues in the CDR3. The germline gives CDR1 SQVTM, CDR2 ANQGSEA. The V and J ends lost 5 bases and 3 bases respectively, with 14 bases between them. The CDR3 spells CSVRTTTYYEQYF. The CDR3 nucleotides read TGCAGCGTTAGGACTACGACATACTACGAGCAGTACTTC.